This T cell receptor (beta chain) was profiled in a study of blood T cell repertoires in COVID-19 (dated by TCRdb to 2020 to 2021). Study-wide context: The collaborator samples originated in the United States, Italy and Spain and spanned the acute and convalescent phases of COVID-19. Nearly every sample came with metadata listing a de-identified subject ID, COVID-19 status, age in years and sex. Deeply sampled blood TCRbeta repertoires from subjects exposed to, actively infected with, or recovered from COVID-19 were included in the dataset. A freely available public database, intended as a resource for researchers studying the immune response to SARS-CoV-2, is where the repertoires were released. Samples were obtained from the ongoing ImmuneRACE study (first 160 participants) and from 1,254 subjects provided by 6 global collaborators. The material from the prospective study consisted of cDNA or gDNA derived from T cells, B-cell-depleted T cells, or PBMCs. Where available, HLA class I and class II types were obtained from metadata supplied by the sample provider rather than from assay-based typing.

Summary of the overall study and its limitations: How much clinical and demographic metadata was included differed by source and by participant, and the metadata was provided uncurated.

Collaborating institutions collected whole blood in K2EDTA tubes following their own protocols. For TCRbeta analysis, collaborator samples were shipped as frozen whole blood, as isolated PBMCs, or as DNA extracted from either sample type. About this clone: What antigen it recognizes has not been identified. Nothing much larger sits one base from this clone, and base qualities are not available.

The germline V end is reduced by 5 bases and the J end by 0 bases; junction bases left unmatched: 4. CDR1 and CDR2, per the germline V gene (reference sequence), are SEHNR and FQNEAQ. CDR3 length: 16 amino acids, cysteine to phenylalanine. Only the CDR3 DNA stays, 48 bases, in frame from base 1. TCRbeta CDR3 regions were amplified from genomic DNA using the immunoSEQ Assay, a bias-controlled multiplex PCR. In the source study's methods: The number of nucleated cells in each sample was estimated by amplification of reference gene primers within the assay. Sequence reads were collapsed and filtered to measure the absolute abundance of every unique TCRbeta CDR3 rearrangement. For each sample, productive Simpson clonality was calculated as the square root of Simpson's diversity index across productive rearrangements. TCRdb holds this immuneACCESS table with in-frame rearrangements only. Some clones are missing; in checked studies, unresolved V genes explain under half, and the rest has no known cause. Clone size and the V and J calls come from that table; the DNA yielded D and trimming. The sample table records tens of thousands of clones; about 86% of these occur just once. Together, the top ten hold approximately 7.2% of the sample.

The rearrangement joined TRBV7-9 to TRBJ2-3; 11 central nucleotides agree with TRBD2. Material for sequencing was peripheral blood. The origin of this receptor is a man in his fifties with active COVID-19. The CDR3 protein is CASSRGLAGSTDTQYF. The DNA reads TGTGCCAGCAGCCGTGGACTAGCGGGCAGCACAGATACGCAGTATTTT. This CDR3, with the reference TRBV7-9 and TRBJ2-3 proteins standing in past its ends, gives the full variable domain DTGVSQNPRHKITKRGQNVTFRCDPISEHNRLYWYRQTLGQGPEFLTYFQNEAQLEKSRLLSDRFSAERPKGSFSTLEIQRTEQGDSAMYLCASSRGLAGSTDTQYFGPGTRLTVL.